This entry is about one T cell receptor (beta chain). Its antigen is not known. One entry per CDR3 protein, called by TCRdb with MiXCR from the 5' RACE reads. In the table there are approximately 260,000 distinct CDR3 sequences, 15% to 20% of which are singletons. The data were taken from a study of T-cell memory formation after mild COVID-19. Study overall: There were largely donor-specific TCR clusters.

The V gene lost 3 bases and the J gene lost 6 bases, with 14 bases spanning the gap. The CDR3 extends over 14 amino acids. Germline assignment: CDR1 DFQATT and CDR2 SNEGSKA (reference sequence). Study outcomes and limitations: The finding that pre-infection memory included some responding clones suggested that cross-reactive memory joined. Contracting clones localized mainly to CM and EM when CD4+ and mainly to EMRA when CD8+.

The sequence was obtained from a man aged 18 to 30 who had mild COVID-19 (a few samples of this study predate the infection). Cell type and time point are not known. The sequenced sample consisted of PBMCs or a T cell subset sorted from them (not recorded which). The V and J genes are TRBV20-1 and TRBJ2-2, with D maybe TRBD2 (6 bases). In DNA, the CDR3 is TGCAGTGCTAGGGGGCCGTCTAGCGCCGGGGAGCTGTTTTTT. Protein product: CSARGPSSAGELFF.